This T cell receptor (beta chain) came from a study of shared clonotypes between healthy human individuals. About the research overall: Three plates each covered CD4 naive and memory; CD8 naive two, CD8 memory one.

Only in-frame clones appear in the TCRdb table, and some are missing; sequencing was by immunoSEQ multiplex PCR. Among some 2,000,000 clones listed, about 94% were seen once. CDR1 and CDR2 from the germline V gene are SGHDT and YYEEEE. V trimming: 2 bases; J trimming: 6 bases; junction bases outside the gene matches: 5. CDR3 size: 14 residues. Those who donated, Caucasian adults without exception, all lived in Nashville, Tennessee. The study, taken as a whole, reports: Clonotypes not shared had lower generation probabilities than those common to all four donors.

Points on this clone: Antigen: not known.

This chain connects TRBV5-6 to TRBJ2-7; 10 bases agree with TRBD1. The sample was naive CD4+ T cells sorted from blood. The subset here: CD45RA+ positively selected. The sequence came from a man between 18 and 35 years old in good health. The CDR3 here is CASSFRDRGREQYF. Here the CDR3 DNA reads TGTGCCAGCAGCTTCCGGGACAGGGGCCGCGAGCAGTACTTC. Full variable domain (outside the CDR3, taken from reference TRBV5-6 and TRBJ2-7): DAGVTQSPTHLIKTRGQQVTLRCSPKSGHDTVSWYQQALGQGPQFIFQYYEEEERQRGNFPDRFSGHQFPNYSSELNVNALLLGDSALYLCASSFRDRGREQYFGPGTRLTVT.